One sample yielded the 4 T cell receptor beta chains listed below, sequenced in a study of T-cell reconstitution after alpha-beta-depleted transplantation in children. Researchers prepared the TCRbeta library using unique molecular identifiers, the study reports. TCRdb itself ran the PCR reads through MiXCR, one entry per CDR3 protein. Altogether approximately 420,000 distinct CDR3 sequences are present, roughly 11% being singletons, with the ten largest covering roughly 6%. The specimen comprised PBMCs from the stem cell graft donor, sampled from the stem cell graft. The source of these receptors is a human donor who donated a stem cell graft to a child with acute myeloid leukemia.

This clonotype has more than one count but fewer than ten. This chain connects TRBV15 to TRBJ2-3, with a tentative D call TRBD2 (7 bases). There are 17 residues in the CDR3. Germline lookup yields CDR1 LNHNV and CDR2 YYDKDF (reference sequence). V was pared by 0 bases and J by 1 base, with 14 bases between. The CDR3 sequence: CATSRDRGGLGTDTQYF. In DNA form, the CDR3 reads TGTGCCACCAGCAGAGATCGCGGGGGCCTGGGCACAGATACGCAGTATTTT.

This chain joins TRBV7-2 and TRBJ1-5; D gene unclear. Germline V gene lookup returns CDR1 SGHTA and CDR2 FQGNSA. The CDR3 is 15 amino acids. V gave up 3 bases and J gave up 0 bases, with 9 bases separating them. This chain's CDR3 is CASSFGEYSNQPQHF. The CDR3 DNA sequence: TGTGCCAGCAGCTTTGGAGAGTATAGCAATCAGCCCCAGCATTTT.

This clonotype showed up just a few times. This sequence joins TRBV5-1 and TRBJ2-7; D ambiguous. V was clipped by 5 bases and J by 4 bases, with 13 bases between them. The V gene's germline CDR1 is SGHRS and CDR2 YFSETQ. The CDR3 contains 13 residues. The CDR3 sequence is CASREGDGYEQYV. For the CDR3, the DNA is TGCGCCAGCAGGGAAGGTGACGGATACGAGCAGTACGTC.

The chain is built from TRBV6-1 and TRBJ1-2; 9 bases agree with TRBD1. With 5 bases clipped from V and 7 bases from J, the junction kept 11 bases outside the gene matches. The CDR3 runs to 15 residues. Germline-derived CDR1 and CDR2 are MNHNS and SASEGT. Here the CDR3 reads CASSTWTGEAGGYTF. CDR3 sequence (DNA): TGTGCCAGCAGTACATGGACAGGGGAGGCCGGTGGCTACACCTTC.